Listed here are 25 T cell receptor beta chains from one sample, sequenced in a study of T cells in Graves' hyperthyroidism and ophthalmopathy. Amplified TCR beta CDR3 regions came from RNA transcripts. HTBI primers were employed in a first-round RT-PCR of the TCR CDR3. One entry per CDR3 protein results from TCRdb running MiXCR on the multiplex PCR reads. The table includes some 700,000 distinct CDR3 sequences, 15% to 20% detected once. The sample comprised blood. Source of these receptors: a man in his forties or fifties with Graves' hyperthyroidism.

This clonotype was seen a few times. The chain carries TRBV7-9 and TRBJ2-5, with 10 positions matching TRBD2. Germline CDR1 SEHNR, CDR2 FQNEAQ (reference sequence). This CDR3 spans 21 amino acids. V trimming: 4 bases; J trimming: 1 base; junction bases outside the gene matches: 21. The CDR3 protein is CASSSYRGAGLADYVQETQYF. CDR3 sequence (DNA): TGTGCCAGCAGCTCCTACAGGGGCGCTGGACTAGCGGATTACGTCCAAGAGACCCAGTACTTC.

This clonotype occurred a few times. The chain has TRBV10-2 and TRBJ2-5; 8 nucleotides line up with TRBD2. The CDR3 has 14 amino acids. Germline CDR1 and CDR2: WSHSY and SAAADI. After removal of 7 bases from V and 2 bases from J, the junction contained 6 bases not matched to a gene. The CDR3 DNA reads TGCGCCAGCACCCCCGGGAGGGATCAAGAGACCCAGTACTTC. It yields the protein CASTPGRDQETQYF.

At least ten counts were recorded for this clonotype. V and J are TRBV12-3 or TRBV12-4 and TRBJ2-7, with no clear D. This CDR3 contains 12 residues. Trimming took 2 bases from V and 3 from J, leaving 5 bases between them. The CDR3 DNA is TGTGCCAGCAGTTTACAGCACTACGAGCAGTACTTC. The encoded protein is CASSLQHYEQYF.

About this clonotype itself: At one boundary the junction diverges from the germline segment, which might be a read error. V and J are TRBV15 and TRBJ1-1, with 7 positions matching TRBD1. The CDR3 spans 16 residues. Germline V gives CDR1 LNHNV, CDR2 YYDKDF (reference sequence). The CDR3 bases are TGTGCCACCAGCAGGACCAGGGACAGTACGAACACTAAAGCTTTCTTT. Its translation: CATSRTRDSTNTKAFF.

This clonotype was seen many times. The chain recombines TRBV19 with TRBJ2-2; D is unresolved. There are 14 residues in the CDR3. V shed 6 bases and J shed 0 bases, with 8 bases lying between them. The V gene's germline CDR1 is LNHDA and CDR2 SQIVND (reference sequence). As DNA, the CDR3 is TGTGCCAGTAGGATACAAGCGAACACCGGGGAGCTGTTTTTT. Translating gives CASRIQANTGELFF.

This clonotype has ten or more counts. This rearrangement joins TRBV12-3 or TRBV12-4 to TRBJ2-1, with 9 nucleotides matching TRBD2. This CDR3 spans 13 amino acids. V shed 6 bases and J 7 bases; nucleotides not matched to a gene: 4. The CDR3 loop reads CASSMGLANEQFF. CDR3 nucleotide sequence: TGTGCCAGCAGCATGGGACTAGCTAATGAGCAGTTCTTC.

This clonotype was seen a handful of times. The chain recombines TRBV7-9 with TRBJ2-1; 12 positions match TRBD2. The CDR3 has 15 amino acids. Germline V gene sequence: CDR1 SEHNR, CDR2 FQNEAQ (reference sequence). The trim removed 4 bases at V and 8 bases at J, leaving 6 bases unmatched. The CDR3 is CASSYRLAGVHEQFF. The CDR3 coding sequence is TGTGCCAGCAGCTACAGACTAGCGGGAGTTCATGAGCAGTTCTTC.

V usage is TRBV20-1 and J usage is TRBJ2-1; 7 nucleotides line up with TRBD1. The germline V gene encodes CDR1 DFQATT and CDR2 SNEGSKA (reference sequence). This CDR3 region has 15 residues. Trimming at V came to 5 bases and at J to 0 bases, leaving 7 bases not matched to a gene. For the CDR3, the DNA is TGCAGTGCTTTCCCGGGACAGAGCTCCTACAATGAGCAGTTCTTC. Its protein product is CSAFPGQSSYNEQFF.

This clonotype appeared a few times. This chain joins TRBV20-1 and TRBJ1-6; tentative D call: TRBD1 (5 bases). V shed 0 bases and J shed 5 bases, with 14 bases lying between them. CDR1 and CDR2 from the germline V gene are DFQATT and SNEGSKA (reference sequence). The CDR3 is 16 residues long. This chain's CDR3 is CSAREGHRGDNSPLHF. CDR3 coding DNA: TGCAGTGCTAGAGAGGGGCACCGGGGGGATAATTCACCCCTCCACTTT.

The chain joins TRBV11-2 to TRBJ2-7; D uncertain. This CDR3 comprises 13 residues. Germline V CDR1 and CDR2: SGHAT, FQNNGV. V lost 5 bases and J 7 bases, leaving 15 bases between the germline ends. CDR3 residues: CASSQGSPREQYF. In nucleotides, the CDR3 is TGTGCCAGCAGCCAAGGCAGCCCTAGGGAGCAGTACTTC.

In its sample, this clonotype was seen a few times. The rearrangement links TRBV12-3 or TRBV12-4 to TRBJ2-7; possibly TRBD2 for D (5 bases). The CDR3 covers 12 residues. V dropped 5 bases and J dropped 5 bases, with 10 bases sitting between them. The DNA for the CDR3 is TGTGCCAGCAGTCGCGGGTTGCACGAGCAGTACTTC. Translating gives CASSRGLHEQYF.

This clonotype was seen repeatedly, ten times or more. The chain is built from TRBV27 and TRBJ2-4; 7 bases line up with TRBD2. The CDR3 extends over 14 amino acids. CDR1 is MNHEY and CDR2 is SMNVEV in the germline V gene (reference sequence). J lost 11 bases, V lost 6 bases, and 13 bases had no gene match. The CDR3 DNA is TGTGCCAGCAGCGAATCTTGGGGGGACTACGTTCAGTACTTC. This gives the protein CASSESWGDYVQYF.

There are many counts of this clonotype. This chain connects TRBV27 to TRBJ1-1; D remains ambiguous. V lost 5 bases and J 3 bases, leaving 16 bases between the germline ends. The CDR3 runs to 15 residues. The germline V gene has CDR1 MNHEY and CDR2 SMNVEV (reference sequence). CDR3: CASSPASLRHTEAFF. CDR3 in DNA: TGTGCCAGCAGTCCGGCCTCATTAAGGCACACTGAAGCTTTCTTT.

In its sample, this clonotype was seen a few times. The DNA for the CDR3 is TGTGCCAGCAGCCGACGGAGTCCCTACGAGCAGTACTTC. Its protein product is CASSRRSPYEQYF. This chain connects TRBV28 to TRBJ2-7; D is unresolved. CDR1 is MDHEN and CDR2 is SYDVKM in the germline V gene. The CDR3 is made up of 13 amino acids. Trimming took 6 bases from V and 2 from J, leaving 11 bases between them.

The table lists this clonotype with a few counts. Written as DNA, the CDR3 is TGTGCCAGTAACCAGAATAATGAAAAACTGTTTTTT. This translates into CASNQNNEKLFF. The rearrangement joins TRBV19 to TRBJ1-4, with unresolved D. CDR3 length equals 12 residues. Germline V gene data show CDR1 as LNHDA and CDR2 as SQIVND (reference sequence). V was trimmed by 7 bases and J by 4 bases, leaving 7 bases between them. The whole variable domain, remainder taken from reference TRBV19 and TRBJ1-4, is DGGITQSPKYLFRKEGQNVTLSCEQNLNHDAMYWYRQDPGQGLRLIYYSQIVNDFQKGDIAEGYSVSREKKESFPLTVTSAQKNPTAFYLCASNQNNEKLFFGSGTQLSVL.

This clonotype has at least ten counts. DNA of the CDR3: TGTGCCAGCACCCTTCCATCGGAGAGGCTAGGGGACACCGGGGAGCTGTTTTTT. It codes for CASTLPSERLGDTGELFF. V and J are TRBV12-3 or TRBV12-4 and TRBJ2-2, with D possibly TRBD1 on 5 matching bases. This CDR3 region has 18 residues. The V and J ends lost 7 bases and 3 bases respectively, with 24 bases between them.

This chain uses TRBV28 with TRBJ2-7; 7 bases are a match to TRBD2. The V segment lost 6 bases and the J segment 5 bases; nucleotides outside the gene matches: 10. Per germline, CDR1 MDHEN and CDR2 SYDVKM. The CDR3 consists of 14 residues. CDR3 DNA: TGTGCCAGCAGGTCAGCGGGGCTCGAGGACGAGCAGTACTTC. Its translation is CASRSAGLEDEQYF.

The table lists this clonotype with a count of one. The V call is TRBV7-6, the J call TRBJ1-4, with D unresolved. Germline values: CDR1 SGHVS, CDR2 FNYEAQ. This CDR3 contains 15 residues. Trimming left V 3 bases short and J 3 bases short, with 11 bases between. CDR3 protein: CASSLETTANEKLFF. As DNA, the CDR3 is TGTGCCAGCAGCTTGGAGACAACTGCTAATGAAAAACTGTTTTTT.

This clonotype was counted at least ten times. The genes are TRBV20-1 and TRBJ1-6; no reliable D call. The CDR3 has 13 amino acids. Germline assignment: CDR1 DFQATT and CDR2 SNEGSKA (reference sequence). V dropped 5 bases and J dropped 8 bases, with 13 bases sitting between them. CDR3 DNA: TGCAGTGCTGTTCGGCCGGGTGATTCACCCCTCCACTTT. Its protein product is CSAVRPGDSPLHF.

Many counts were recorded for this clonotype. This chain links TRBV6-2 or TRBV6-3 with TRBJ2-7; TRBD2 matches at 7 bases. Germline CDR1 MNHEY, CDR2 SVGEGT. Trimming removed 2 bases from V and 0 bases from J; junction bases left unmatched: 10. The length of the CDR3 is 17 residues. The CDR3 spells CASSYKAPSGNSYEQYF. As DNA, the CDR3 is TGTGCCAGCAGTTACAAGGCGCCGAGCGGGAACTCCTACGAGCAGTACTTC.

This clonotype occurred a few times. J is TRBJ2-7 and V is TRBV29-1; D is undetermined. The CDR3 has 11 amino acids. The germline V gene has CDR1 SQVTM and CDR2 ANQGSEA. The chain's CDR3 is CAATKLYEQYF. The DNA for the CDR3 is TGCGCCGCGACCAAATTGTACGAGCAGTACTTC.

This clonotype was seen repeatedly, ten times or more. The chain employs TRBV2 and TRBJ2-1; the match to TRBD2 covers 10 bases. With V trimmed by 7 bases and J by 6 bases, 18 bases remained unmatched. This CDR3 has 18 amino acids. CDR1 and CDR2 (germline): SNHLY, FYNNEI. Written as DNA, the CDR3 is TGTGCCAGCATCTGGGACCGTCGGGGAGCGGGAGGGGTCAATGAGCAGTTCTTC. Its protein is CASIWDRRGAGGVNEQFF.

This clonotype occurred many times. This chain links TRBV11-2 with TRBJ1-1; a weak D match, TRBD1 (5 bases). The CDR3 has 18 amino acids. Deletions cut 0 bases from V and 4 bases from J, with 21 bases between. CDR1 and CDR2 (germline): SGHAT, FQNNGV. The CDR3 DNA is TGTGCCAGCAGCTTAGATCTAGGGGTGGGTCGGCAGAGCACTGAAGCTTTCTTT. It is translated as CASSLDLGVGRQSTEAFF. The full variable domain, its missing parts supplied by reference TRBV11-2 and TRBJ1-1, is EAGVAQSPRYKIIEKRQSVAFWCNPISGHATLYWYQQILGQGPKLLIQFQNNGVVDDSQLPKDRFSAERLKGVDSTLKIQPAKLEDSAVYLCASSLDLGVGRQSTEAFFGQGTRLTVV.

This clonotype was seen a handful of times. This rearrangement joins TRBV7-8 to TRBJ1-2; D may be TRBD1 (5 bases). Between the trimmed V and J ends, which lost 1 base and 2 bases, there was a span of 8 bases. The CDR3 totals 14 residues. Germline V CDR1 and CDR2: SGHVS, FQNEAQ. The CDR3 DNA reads TGTGCCAGCAGCTTAGAGGGACCAAACTATGGCTACACCTTC. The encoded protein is CASSLEGPNYGYTF.

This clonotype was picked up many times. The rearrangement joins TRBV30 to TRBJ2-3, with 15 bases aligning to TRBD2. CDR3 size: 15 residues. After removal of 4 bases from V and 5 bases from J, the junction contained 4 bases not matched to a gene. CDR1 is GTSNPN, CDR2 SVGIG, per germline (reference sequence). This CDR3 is CAWTRGLAGGDTQYF. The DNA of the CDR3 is TGTGCCTGGACTAGGGGACTAGCGGGAGGAGATACGCAGTATTTT.